The present entry profiles one T cell receptor (beta chain) with its context. A few counts support this clonotype. The antigen it recognizes is unknown. Base qualities are not provided; no much larger clone lies one nucleotide away. CDR1 and CDR2 are drawn from the germline V gene: SGHTA, FQGNSA. V is pared back by 5 bases and J by 2 bases, with 9 bases lying between the germline termini. Counted from cysteine to phenylalanine, this CDR3 has 13 amino acids. Of the read, only the CDR3 DNA is kept; its 39 bases are in frame from base 1. TCR beta CDR3 regions were amplified from RNA transcripts. The first round of RT-PCR for the TCR CDR3 was performed with the HTBI primer set and the Qiagen OneStep RT-PCR kit. The libraries were constructed in a second round of multiplex PCR and then size-selected and purified. The libraries were sequenced on an Illumina HiSeq2000 using paired-end 100 bp reads. The study's own analysis went as follows. SOAPnuke was used to process the raw data, with reads discarded if the reads contained adapters or uncalled bases, had a mean Phred below 15, or lacked an exact constant-primer or identifier match. High-quality paired reads were merged with COPE v1.2.5, and unique nucleotide sequences were defined as clonotypes. MiTCR v1.1 was used to align clonotypes to the IMGT TRBV, TRBD and TRBJ reference segments. The analysis was restricted to V-J combinations with a frequency above 0.0001, which together covered just over 98% of the repertoires. A TCS score was defined as the ratio between F50 (clonal expansion) and ExV (chaos), using BLOSUM62-based TCRdist between CDR3 peptides within each V-J. Welch's t-statistics and random forest reduced 500 to 650 V-J features to 10 to 15, which were used in a naive Bayes classifier (R e1071). Using fastp trimming at Q25 and MiXCR clonotype assembly, TCRdb reanalyzed the public sequencing data and kept in-frame beta chains. Under each unique CDR3 protein, matching rows form one entry showing the most common genes and DNA. TCRdb's processing, not the authors' own work, is the source of the V and J calls. The sample table holds a few hundred thousand distinct CDR3 sequences, of which 20% were seen once. The ten largest account for approximately 25% of the sample.

The sample originates from a study of T cells in Graves' hyperthyroidism and ophthalmopathy (dated by TCRdb to about 2019). Study-wide context: Peripheral blood samples were taken at the time of initial diagnosis, prior to any treatment. The paper describes TCR Vbeta CDR3 sequencing of 135 peripheral blood samples, made up of roughly 40 ophthalmopathy patients, around 78 hyperthyroidism patients and 17 progressor patients. To identify TCR V-J signatures that set the groups apart, the researchers used a discovery cohort of 100 patients, made up of 43 with Graves' ophthalmopathy and about 55 with stable Graves' hyperthyroidism. Once sampling was done, hyperthyroidism patients were given methimazole at a starting dose of 30 mg daily, whereas ophthalmopathy patients were given high-dose intravenous methylprednisolone. Prospective prediction of ophthalmopathy was tested in an independent validation cohort consisting of 18 hyperthyroidism patients and some 17 patients who later progressed to ophthalmopathy. In six Graves' hyperthyroidism patients, the study also compared T-cell repertoires from thyroid tissue with T-cell repertoires from blood. The roughly 100 discovery patients were randomly divided into training and test sets at a 7:3 ratio. What the research found in general, with its limitations: Sample size was not statistically predetermined, and investigators were not blinded to group allocation. Blood samples also contained most of the expanded thyroid clonotypes (frequency above 0.001), which suggests that blood repertoires may reflect thyroid immune responses. A 13 V-J signature model separated ophthalmopathy from stable hyperthyroidism, with 87.88% sensitivity and about 81% specificity in cross-validation and 80%/75% in testing. In validation, the model predicted progression to ophthalmopathy a median of approximately 6.6 months before onset, with over 60% sensitivity and just under 75% specificity.

Stable Graves' hyperthyroidism was defined as no progression to ophthalmopathy during 18 months of follow-up. The hyperthyroidism patients were between 18 and 65 years old and newly diagnosed, with a disease duration of less than 2 months. Exclusion was applied to patients with uncontrolled infections, other autoimmune diseases, pregnancy or lactation. Diagnoses were established on the basis of clinical symptoms, serum thyroxine and TRAb, thyroid ultrasound, and orbital computed tomography. PBMCs were isolated from more than 8 ml of fresh peripheral blood by Ficoll-Paque density gradient centrifugation. Trizol reagent was used to extract total RNA, and RNA quality was then checked on an Agilent 2100 Bioanalyzer.

Rearrangement joined TRBV7-2 to TRBJ1-2; the D segment cannot be called with confidence. Sequenced input: blood. The clonotype comes from a man aged 18 to 29 with Graves' hyperthyroidism. For the CDR3, the sequence is CASSVSGNYGYTF. The DNA sequence is given as TGTGCCAGCAGCGTTAGCGGGAACTATGGCTACACCTTC.